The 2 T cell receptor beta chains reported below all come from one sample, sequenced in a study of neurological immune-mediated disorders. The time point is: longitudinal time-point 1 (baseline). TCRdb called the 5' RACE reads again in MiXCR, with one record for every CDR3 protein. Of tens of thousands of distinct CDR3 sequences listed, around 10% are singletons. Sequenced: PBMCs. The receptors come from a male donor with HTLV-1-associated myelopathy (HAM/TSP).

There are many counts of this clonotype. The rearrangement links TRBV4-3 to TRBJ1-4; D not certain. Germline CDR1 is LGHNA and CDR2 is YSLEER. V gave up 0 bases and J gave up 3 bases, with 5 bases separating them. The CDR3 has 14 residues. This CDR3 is CASSQDMANEKLFF. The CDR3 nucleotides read TGCGCCAGCAGCCAAGACATGGCTAATGAAAAACTGTTTTTT.

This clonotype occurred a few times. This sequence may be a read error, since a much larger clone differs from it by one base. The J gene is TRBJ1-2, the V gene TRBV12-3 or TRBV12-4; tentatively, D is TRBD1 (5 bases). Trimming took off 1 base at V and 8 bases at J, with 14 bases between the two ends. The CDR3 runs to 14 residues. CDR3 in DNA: TGTGCCAGCAGTTTAGGCTCGCAGGGCGGGGGCTACACCTTC. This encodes CASSLGSQGGGYTF.